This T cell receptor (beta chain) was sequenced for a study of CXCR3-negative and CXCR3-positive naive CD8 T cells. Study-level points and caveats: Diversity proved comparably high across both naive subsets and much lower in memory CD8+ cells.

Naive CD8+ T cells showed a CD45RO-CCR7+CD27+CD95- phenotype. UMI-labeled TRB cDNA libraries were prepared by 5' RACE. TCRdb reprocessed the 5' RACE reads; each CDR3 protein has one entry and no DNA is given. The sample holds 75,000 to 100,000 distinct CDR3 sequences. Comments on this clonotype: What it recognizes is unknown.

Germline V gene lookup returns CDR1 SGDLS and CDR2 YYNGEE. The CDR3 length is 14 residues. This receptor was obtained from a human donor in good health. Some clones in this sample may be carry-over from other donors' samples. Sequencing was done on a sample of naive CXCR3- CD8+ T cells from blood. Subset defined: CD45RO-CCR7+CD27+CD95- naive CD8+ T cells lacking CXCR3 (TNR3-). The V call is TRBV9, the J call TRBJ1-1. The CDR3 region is CASSVGGVDTEAFF.